Shown below are 28 T cell receptor beta chains from a single sample sequenced in a study of response to subunit inactivated influenza vaccine. One entry per CDR3 protein results from TCRdb running MiXCR on the RT-PCR reads. This table holds 700,000 to 800,000 distinct CDR3 sequences, about 18% found once. The specimen comprised PBMCs from blood, sampled more than 4 days after vaccination. The receptors here all came from a man aged 50-60 years who received an inactivated influenza vaccine.

The chain links TRBV4-1 to TRBJ2-1; D may be TRBD1 (5 bases). Trimming took off 4 bases at V and 7 bases at J, with 17 bases between the two ends. Germline V gene sequence: CDR1 MGHRA, CDR2 YSYEKL. The CDR3 extends over 15 amino acids. CDR3 DNA: TGCGCCAGCAGCCCATCTCACGGGCAGGGAAATGAGCAGTTCTTC. Its protein product is CASSPSHGQGNEQFF.

This chain connects TRBV29-1 to TRBJ1-5; weak D call: TRBD1 (5 bases). Germline CDR1 and CDR2: SQVTM and ANQGSEA. This CDR3 is built from 13 residues. Trimming cost V 1 base and J 6 bases, with 10 bases left between them. The CDR3, as DNA: TGCAGCGTTGAAGTACTAAGGGGTCAGCCCCAGCATTTT. As protein: CSVEVLRGQPQHF.

The gene calls are TRBV7-2 and TRBJ2-3; TRBD1 aligns across 10 bases. Per germline, CDR1 SGHTA and CDR2 FQGNSA. Trimming at V came to 5 bases and at J to 7 bases, leaving 6 bases not matched to a gene. CDR3 length: 14 amino acids. DNA for the CDR3: TGTGCCAGCAGCACGGACAGGGGGGGCCATACGCAGTATTTT. This codes for CASSTDRGGHTQYF.

This chain links TRBV4-1 with TRBJ2-7; D is unresolved. CDR1 and CDR2 (germline): MGHRA, YSYEKL. There are 15 residues in the CDR3. V lost 5 bases and J lost 6, with 20 bases in between. The CDR3 DNA reads as TGCGCCAGCAGCTCAAGTGGTCGTTCTCGTGGCGAGCAGTACTTC. Residues: CASSSSGRSRGEQYF.

This clonotype was counted a few times. The chain uses TRBV12-3 or TRBV12-4 and TRBJ1-6; perhaps TRBD1 as D (6 bases). The CDR3 extends over 14 amino acids. V was cut by 1 base and J by 6 bases, with 7 bases left in between. This CDR3 reads CASSLGGANSPLHF. The CDR3 DNA follows: TGTGCCAGCAGTTTAGGGGGGGCTAATTCACCCCTCCACTTT.

J is TRBJ1-1 and V is TRBV28, with D uncertain. Germline CDR1 and CDR2: MDHEN and SYDVKM. The CDR3 loop spans 13 amino acids. V lost 1 base and J lost 7, with 10 bases in between. This chain's CDR3 is CASSLSVKSEAFF. CDR3 DNA sequence: TGTGCCAGCAGTTTATCCGTAAAGAGTGAAGCTTTCTTT. The entire variable domain, with the rest obtained from reference TRBV28 and TRBJ1-1, is as follows: DVKVTQSSRYLVKRTGEKVFLECVQDMDHENMFWYRQDPGLGLRLIYFSYDVKMKEKGDIPEGYSVSREKKERFSLILESASTNQTSMYLCASSLSVKSEAFFGQGTRLTVV.

This clonotype was seen at least ten times. The chain joins TRBV7-8 to TRBJ2-2, with D possibly matching TRBD2 (6 bases). Germline V gives CDR1 SGHVS, CDR2 FQNEAQ. The CDR3 consists of 14 residues. The V and J ends lost 5 bases and 3 bases respectively, with 10 bases between them. DNA of the CDR3: TGTGCCAGCAGCCCGACTAGTTACACCGGGGAGCTGTTTTTT. It translates to CASSPTSYTGELFF.

The CDR3 here is CASSSRRLAGGGYNEQFF. Written as DNA, the CDR3 is TGTGCCAGCAGCTCTCGCCGACTAGCGGGAGGGGGGTACAATGAGCAGTTCTTC. This chain connects TRBV5-6 to TRBJ2-1; 14 positions agree with TRBD2. V was clipped by 3 bases and J by 4 bases; unmatched bases: 9. Germline CDR1 is SGHDT and CDR2 is YYEEEE. This CDR3 comprises 18 residues.

The genes are TRBV24-1 and TRBJ2-1, with 7 bases fitting TRBD2. The CDR3 totals 13 residues. Germline CDR1 is KGHDR and CDR2 is SFDVKD. With V trimmed by 6 bases and J by 5 bases, 3 bases remained unmatched. The CDR3 DNA reads as TGTGCCACCAGTCCGAGCGGGAACAATGAGCAGTTCTTC. Amino acid sequence: CATSPSGNNEQFF.

The sample holds a few counts of this clonotype. The genes are TRBV20-1 and TRBJ1-1, with unresolved D. This CDR3 contains 13 residues. CDR1 and CDR2 from the germline V gene are DFQATT and SNEGSKA (reference sequence). Trimming shortened V by 0 bases and J by 0 bases, and 5 bases separated the two germline ends. The chain's CDR3 is CSARDLVNTEAFF. The DNA of the CDR3 is TGCAGTGCTAGAGATCTTGTGAACACTGAAGCTTTCTTT.

The rearrangement uses TRBV7-2 and TRBJ2-7; TRBD1 aligns across 9 bases. J gave up 4 bases and V 8 bases, and 6 bases lay outside the gene matches. Germline assignment: CDR1 SGHTA and CDR2 FQGNSA. The CDR3 contains 13 residues. CDR3 DNA sequence: TGTGCCAGCGCCTCCGGGACAGGGTACGAGCAGTACTTC. Protein product: CASASGTGYEQYF.

The chain carries TRBV24-1 and TRBJ2-1, with D perhaps being TRBD1 or TRBD2 (5 bases each). Germline CDR1 and CDR2: KGHDR and SFDVKD. The CDR3 sequence is 16 residues long. V shed 0 bases and J shed 0 bases, with 8 bases lying between them. CDR3 DNA sequence: TGTGCCACCAGTGATTTGGGTGGGGGCTCCTACAATGAGCAGTTCTTC. As protein: CATSDLGGGSYNEQFF.

In its sample, this clonotype was seen a few times. The chain employs TRBV20-1 and TRBJ2-7; D gene ambiguous. The germline CDR1 and CDR2 sequences are DFQATT and SNEGSKA (reference sequence). CDR3 size: 14 residues. Trimming removed 0 bases from V and 2 bases from J, with 11 bases in between. The CDR3 DNA sequence: TGCAGTGCTAGAGATATGGCACCTCCCTACGAGCAGTACTTC. Residues: CSARDMAPPYEQYF.

The rearrangement links TRBV5-1 to TRBJ1-4, with 11 bases lining up with TRBD1. The germline V gene encodes CDR1 SGHRS and CDR2 YFSETQ. V was pared by 4 bases and J by 0 bases, with 2 bases of the junction left unmatched. This CDR3 region has 16 residues. The CDR3 spells CASSAGQGATNEKLFF. CDR3 DNA: TGCGCCAGCAGCGCGGGACAGGGGGCAACTAATGAAAAACTGTTTTTT. Variable domain in full (rest from reference TRBV5-1 and TRBJ1-4): KAGVTQTPRYLIKTRGQQVTLSCSPISGHRSVSWYQQTPGQGLQFLFEYFSETQRNKGNFPGRFSGRQFSNSRSEMNVSTLELGDSALYLCASSAGQGATNEKLFFGSGTQLSVL.

A few counts support this clonotype. The V call is TRBV6-5, the J call TRBJ2-7, with 8 bases lining up with TRBD1. With V trimmed by 5 bases and J by 1 base, 7 bases remained unmatched. This CDR3 has 15 residues. Germline lookup yields CDR1 MNHEY and CDR2 SVGAGI. Here the CDR3 DNA reads TGTGCCAGCAGTCACCAGGGGGCTTCTTCCTACGAGCAGTACTTC. Translation gives CASSHQGASSYEQYF.

The chain has TRBV10-3 and TRBJ2-5; perhaps D is TRBD1 or TRBD2 (6 bases each). This CDR3 is built from 13 residues. Germline V gene data show CDR1 as ENHRY and CDR2 as SYGVKD. The V gene lost 11 bases and the J gene lost 7 bases, with 20 bases spanning the gap. The CDR3 DNA follows: TGTGCCGCCGGGGCGTTTGGAGGGGGGACCCAGTACTTC. It is translated as CAAGAFGGGTQYF.

This clonotype was counted only a few times. The rearrangement joins TRBV7-2 to TRBJ2-7; D is unclear. Germline V gives CDR1 SGHTA, CDR2 FQGNSA. This CDR3 region has 14 residues. Trimming took off 1 base at V and 1 base at J, with 8 bases between the two ends. Written as DNA, the CDR3 is TGTGCCAGCAGCTTAGGACACCAATCCTACGAGCAGTACTTC. It codes for CASSLGHQSYEQYF.

The chain recombines TRBV4-3 with TRBJ2-5, with D possibly being TRBD1 (6 bases). CDR3 length equals 15 residues. Germline V gene lookup returns CDR1 LGHNA and CDR2 YSLEER. The V end lost 4 bases, the J end lost 2 bases, and 14 bases lay between the germline ends. The CDR3 reads CASSPRGQTQETQYF. Here the CDR3 DNA reads TGCGCCAGCAGCCCACGAGGACAGACACAAGAGACCCAGTACTTC.

This clonotype was detected ten times or more. The gene calls are TRBV10-3 and TRBJ2-1; TRBD2 aligns across 9 bases. The CDR3 loop spans 19 amino acids. Germline V gene lookup returns CDR1 ENHRY and CDR2 SYGVKD. J was trimmed by 1 base and V by 2 bases; bases with no gene match: 12. CDR3 amino acids: CAISEARYQREESYNEQFF. CDR3 coding DNA: TGTGCCATCAGTGAGGCCAGGTATCAGCGGGAGGAGTCCTACAATGAGCAGTTCTTC.

This clonotype was seen more than once but under ten times. V gene TRBV20-1 combines with J gene TRBJ1-2; tentative D call: TRBD1 (6 bases). CDR3 length: 15 residues. Germline assignment: CDR1 DFQATT and CDR2 SNEGSKA (reference sequence). V dropped 0 bases and J dropped 2 bases, with 13 bases sitting between them. CDR3 in amino acids: CSARDALGANYGYTF. The CDR3 DNA reads as TGCAGTGCTAGAGACGCATTGGGGGCAAACTATGGCTACACCTTC.

This chain uses TRBV12-3 or TRBV12-4 with TRBJ1-2; D gene unclear. Deletions cut 5 bases from V and 8 bases from J, with 12 bases between. This CDR3 has 12 residues. CDR3: CASSVGMVGYTF. The CDR3 nucleotides are TGTGCCAGCAGTGTAGGCATGGTCGGCTACACCTTC.

V and J are TRBV20-1 and TRBJ2-1; possible D gene TRBD1, 6 bases. Germline V gene lookup returns CDR1 DFQATT and CDR2 SNEGSKA (reference sequence). With 3 bases removed from V and 8 bases from J, the gap between germline ends came to 17 bases. This CDR3 comprises 14 residues. CDR3 nucleotide sequence: TGCAGTGCTAGCGGGCAGGGGTGGTTCGATGAGCAGTTCTTC. It translates to CSASGQGWFDEQFF.

V is TRBV7-2 and J is TRBJ1-2, with TRBD1 identical over 8 bases. This CDR3 spans 14 amino acids. Germline V gives CDR1 SGHTA, CDR2 FQGNSA. The V segment lost 4 bases and the J segment 5 bases; nucleotides outside the gene matches: 6. This CDR3 is CASSSGTGRYGYTF. The CDR3 coding sequence is TGTGCCAGCAGCTCCGGGACAGGACGGTATGGCTACACCTTC. Using reference TRBV7-2 and TRBJ1-2 for the parts outside the CDR3, the full variable domain is GAGVSQSPSNKVTEKGKDVELRCDPISGHTALYWYRQSLGQGLEFLIYFQGNSAPDKSGLPSDRFSAERTGGSVSTLTIQRTQQEDSAVYLCASSSGTGRYGYTFGSGTRLTVV.

This clonotype appeared a few times. The CDR3 DNA sequence: TGTGCCAGCAGTTACTCGATGGACAGCAAATATGGCTACACCTTC. Protein sequence: CASSYSMDSKYGYTF. V is TRBV6-5 and J is TRBJ1-2; possibly TRBD1 for D (6 bases). V was clipped by 0 bases and J by 5 bases, with 13 bases between them. Per germline, CDR1 MNHEY and CDR2 SVGAGI. The length of the CDR3 is 15 residues.

In its sample, this clonotype was seen a few times. CDR3 sequence: CASSPVLRGLSTDTQYF. Written as DNA, the CDR3 is TGCGCCAGCAGCCCCGTCCTGCGGGGCCTAAGCACAGATACGCAGTATTTT. The V call is TRBV4-3, the J call TRBJ2-3; maybe TRBD2 (6 bases). CDR3 size: 17 residues. CDR1 and CDR2 (germline): LGHNA, YSLEER. V lost 4 bases and J 0 bases, leaving 17 bases between the germline ends.

This clonotype was detected a few times. The V and J genes are TRBV7-2 and TRBJ2-3, with 8 bases that match TRBD2. The germline V gene encodes CDR1 SGHTA and CDR2 FQGNSA. Losses at the gene ends were 3 bases for V and 3 bases for J; bases not matched to a gene: 11. The CDR3 sequence is 17 residues long. CDR3 sequence reads: CASSFSKRETPTDTQYF. CDR3 coding DNA: TGTGCCAGCAGCTTCTCGAAGCGGGAGACCCCAACAGATACGCAGTATTTT.

Only a few counts were recorded for this clonotype. The J gene is TRBJ2-7, the V gene TRBV5-5, with D perhaps TRBD1 (5 bases). V lost 0 bases to trimming and J lost 2 bases, with 9 bases between them. CDR1 SGHKS and CDR2 YYEKEE come from the germline V gene (reference sequence). The CDR3 extends over 14 amino acids. The CDR3 here is CASSLGTSPYEQYF. Written as DNA, the CDR3 is TGTGCCAGCAGCTTGGGGACATCCCCCTACGAGCAGTACTTC.

The chain links TRBV29-1 to TRBJ1-2; TRBD1 might be the D (5 bases). This CDR3 is 12 amino acids long. The germline CDR1 and CDR2 sequences are SQVTM and ANQGSEA. V lost 5 bases to trimming and J lost 6 bases, with 13 bases between them. Here the CDR3 reads CSVSQRGHGYTF. The CDR3 region has the DNA TGCAGCGTTTCCCAGAGGGGACATGGCTACACCTTC.